Included here is one T cell receptor (beta chain) sequence, with context. This sample was included in a study of blood T cell repertoires in COVID-19. CDR1 is SGHTA, CDR2 FQGNSA, per germline. The CDR3 spans 13 residues. V lost 5 bases to trimming and J lost 7 bases, with 14 bases between them. Method: immunoSEQ multiplex PCR; TCRdb's copy keeps in-frame clones and lacks some. The table includes some 150,000 clones, 81% detected once. The sequenced sample was peripheral blood. The V and J genes are TRBV7-2 and TRBJ1-2; D unclear. This receptor was identified in a human donor with acute or convalescent COVID-19. The donor label of this sample is uncertain. CDR3 sequence reads: CASSPGRRSGYTF. DNA of the CDR3: TGTGCCAGCAGCCCCGGCCGGCGGAGTGGCTACACCTTC.